A selection of T cell receptor beta chains follows, all from one sample in a study of T-cell memory formation after mild COVID-19. TCRdb processed the 5' RACE reads anew with MiXCR; each CDR3 protein has one entry. This sample has around 250,000 distinct CDR3 sequences, with roughly 10% found just once. The specimen sequenced was PBMCs or a T cell subset sorted from them (not recorded which). These receptor sequences come from a man aged 18 to 30 who had mild COVID-19 (a few samples of this study predate the infection). Cell type and time point are not known. The CDR3 runs from the conserved cysteine through the conserved F or W. The D gene is left open where the match is weak. A clone size is listed for some rows: how often the clone was seen (once, few, many), or a class if it is expanded.

j_gene,v_gene,abundance,d_gene,CDR3aa,CDR3nt
TRBJ2-2,TRBV5-1,many,NA,CASSLVVNTGELFF,TGCGCCAGCAGCTTGGTCGTGAACACCGGGGAGCTGTTTTTT
TRBJ1-3,TRBV4-1,NA,NA,CASRGAGNTIYF,TGCGCCAGCAGGGGGGCGGGAAACACCATATATTTT
TRBJ2-7,TRBV5-1,few,TRBD1,CASRDTGVRRQYF,TGCGCCAGCAGGGACACAGGGGTCAGGAGGCAGTACTTC
TRBJ2-3,TRBV10-3,NA,NA,CAISVWGSGTDTQYF,TGTGCCATCAGTGTATGGGGGTCCGGCACAGATACGCAGTATTTT
TRBJ2-3,TRBV6-6,NA,TRBD2,CASAGTSSTDTQYF,TGTGCCAGCGCCGGGACTAGTAGCACAGATACGCAGTATTTT
TRBJ1-6,TRBV3-1,few,NA,CASSRTRTLSPLHF,TGTGCCAGCAGCCGGACCCGGACCCTTTCACCCCTCCACTTT
TRBJ1-4,TRBV6-2/TRBV6-3,NA,TRBD1,CASRWTGNEKLFF,TGTGCCAGCAGGTGGACAGGGAATGAAAAACTGTTTTTT
TRBJ1-1,TRBV6-1,NA,NA,CASKDWWITEAFF,TGTGCCAGCAAAGACTGGTGGATTACTGAAGCTTTCTTT
TRBJ1-1,TRBV4-1,few,NA,CASSQDGREAFF,TGCGCCAGCAGCCAAGATGGGCGTGAAGCTTTCTTT
TRBJ1-1,TRBV29-1,NA,NA,CSGGHEYTEAFF,TGCAGCGGGGGACACGAGTACACTGAAGCTTTCTTT
TRBJ2-1,TRBV12-3/TRBV12-4,few,NA,CASSSSKYNEQFF,TGTGCCAGCTCCTCTTCTAAGTACAATGAGCAGTTCTTC
TRBJ2-2,TRBV7-2,many,NA,CASSSGTGWLFF,TGTGCCAGCAGCTCCGGGACCGGATGGCTGTTTTTT
TRBJ2-1,TRBV15,NA,TRBD2,CATSRDTAGGAVEQFF,TGTGCCACCAGCAGAGATACAGCGGGGGGGGCGGTTGAGCAGTTCTTC
TRBJ1-1,TRBV4-2,NA,NA,CASSQRDRFVTEAFF,TGTGCCAGCAGCCAAAGAGACAGGTTTGTGACTGAAGCTTTCTTT
TRBJ1-1,TRBV7-6,many,TRBD1,CASSPPKAGGTEAFF,TGTGCCAGCAGCCCCCCCAAGGCAGGGGGCACTGAAGCTTTCTTT
TRBJ2-1,TRBV7-2,few,NA,CASSLGAGDNEQFF,TGTGCCAGCAGCTTAGGGGCAGGGGACAATGAGCAGTTCTTC
TRBJ2-1,TRBV7-2,NA,NA,CASSHSRAAYNEQFF,TGTGCCAGCAGCCACAGTAGGGCAGCCTACAATGAGCAGTTCTTC
TRBJ1-5,TRBV5-6,NA,TRBD1,CASSLAAGGAVQPQHF,TGTGCCAGCAGCTTGGCGGCAGGGGGCGCCGTCCAGCCCCAGCATTTT